What follows is one T cell receptor beta chain and its context. What it recognizes is unknown. These data come from a study of T cell responses to AZD1222 COVID-19 vaccine. Whole-study findings and limits: Clonal diversity may have been underestimated, and the donors were mostly white British, with more females than males.

Second doses that came at about 4 or about 12 weeks were put together. Germline V CDR1 and CDR2: MNHEY, SMNVEV (reference sequence). The CDR3 covers 17 residues. V lost 4 bases and J lost 6, with 25 bases in between. Profiling relied on immunoSEQ multiplex PCR, and the TCRdb table lists in-frame clones only, not all of them. This table has about 150,000 clones, 90% appearing once. This sequence joins TRBV27 and TRBJ2-7; no definite D call. The clonotype originates from an adult who received the AZD1222 COVID-19 vaccine. The starting material was peripheral blood, obtained 28 days after the second AZD1222 dose. DNA of the CDR3: TGTGCCAGCAGTTCTCACGCGATTACCCTCCATTCGCCCGAGCAGTACTTC. Translation: CASSSHAITLHSPEQYF.